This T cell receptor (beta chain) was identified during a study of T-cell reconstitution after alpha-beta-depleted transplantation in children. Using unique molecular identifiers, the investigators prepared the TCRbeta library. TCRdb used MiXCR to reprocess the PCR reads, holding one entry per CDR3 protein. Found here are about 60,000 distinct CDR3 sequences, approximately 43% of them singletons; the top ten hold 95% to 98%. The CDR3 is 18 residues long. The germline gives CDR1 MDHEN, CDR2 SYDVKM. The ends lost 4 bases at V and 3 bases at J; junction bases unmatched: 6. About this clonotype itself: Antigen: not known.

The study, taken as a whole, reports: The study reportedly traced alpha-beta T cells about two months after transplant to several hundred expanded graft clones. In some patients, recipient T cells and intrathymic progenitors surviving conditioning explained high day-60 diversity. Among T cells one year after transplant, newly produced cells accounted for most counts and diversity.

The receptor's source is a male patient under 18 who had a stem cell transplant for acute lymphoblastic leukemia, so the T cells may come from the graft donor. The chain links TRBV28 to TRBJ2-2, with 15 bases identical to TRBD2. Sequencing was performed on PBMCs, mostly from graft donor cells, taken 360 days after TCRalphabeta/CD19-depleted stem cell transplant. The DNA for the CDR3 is TGTGCCAGCAGTTCATGGACTAGCGGGAGGGTGGACACCGGGGAGCTGTTTTTT. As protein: CASSSWTSGRVDTGELFF. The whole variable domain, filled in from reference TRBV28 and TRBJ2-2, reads DVKVTQSSRYLVKRTGEKVFLECVQDMDHENMFWYRQDPGLGLRLIYFSYDVKMKEKGDIPEGYSVSREKKERFSLILESASTNQTSMYLCASSSWTSGRVDTGELFFGEGSRLTVL.